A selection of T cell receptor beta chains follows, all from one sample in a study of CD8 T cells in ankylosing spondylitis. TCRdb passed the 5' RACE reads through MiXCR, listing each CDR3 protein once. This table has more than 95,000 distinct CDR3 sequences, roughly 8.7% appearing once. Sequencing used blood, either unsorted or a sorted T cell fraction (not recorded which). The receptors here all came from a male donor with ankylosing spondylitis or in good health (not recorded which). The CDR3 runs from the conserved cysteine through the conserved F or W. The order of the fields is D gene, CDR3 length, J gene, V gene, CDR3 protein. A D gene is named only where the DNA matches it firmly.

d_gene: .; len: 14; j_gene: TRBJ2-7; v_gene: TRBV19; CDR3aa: CASSMGLRAYEQYF
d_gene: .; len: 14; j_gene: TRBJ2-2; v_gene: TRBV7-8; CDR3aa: CASSLGRGTGELFF
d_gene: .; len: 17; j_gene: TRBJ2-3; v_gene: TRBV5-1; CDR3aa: CASSSERIDASTDTQYF
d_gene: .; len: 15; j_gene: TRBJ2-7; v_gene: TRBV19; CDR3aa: CASSIIRGPTYEQYF
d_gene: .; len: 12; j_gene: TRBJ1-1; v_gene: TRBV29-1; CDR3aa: CSERTGNTEAFF
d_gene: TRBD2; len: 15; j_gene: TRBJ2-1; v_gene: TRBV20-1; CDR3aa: CSAPRTSGGYNEQFF
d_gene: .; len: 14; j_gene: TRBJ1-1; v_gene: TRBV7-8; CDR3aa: CASINSLGGTEAFF
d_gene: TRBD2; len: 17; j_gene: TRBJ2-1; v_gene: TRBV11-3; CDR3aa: CASSFSSGGGPRMEQFF
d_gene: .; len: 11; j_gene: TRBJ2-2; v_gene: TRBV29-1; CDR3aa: CSVAETGELFF
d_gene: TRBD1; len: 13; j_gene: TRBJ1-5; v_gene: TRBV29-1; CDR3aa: CSVVGTGGQPQHF
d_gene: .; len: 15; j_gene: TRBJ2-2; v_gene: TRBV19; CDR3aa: CASSIRIFGSGELFF
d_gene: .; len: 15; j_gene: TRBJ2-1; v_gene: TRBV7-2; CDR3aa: CASSPSNRVGNEQFF
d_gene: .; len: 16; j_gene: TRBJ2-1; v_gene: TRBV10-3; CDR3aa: CAISESLERSYNEQFF
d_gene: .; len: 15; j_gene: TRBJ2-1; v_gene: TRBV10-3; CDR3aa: CAISWDFRSYNEQFF
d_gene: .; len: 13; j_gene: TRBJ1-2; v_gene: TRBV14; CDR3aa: CASSHGTVSGYTF
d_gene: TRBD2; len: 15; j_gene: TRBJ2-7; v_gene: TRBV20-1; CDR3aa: CSARDPSGRLYEQYF
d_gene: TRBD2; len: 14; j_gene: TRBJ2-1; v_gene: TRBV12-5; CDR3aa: CASENSGGLGEQFF
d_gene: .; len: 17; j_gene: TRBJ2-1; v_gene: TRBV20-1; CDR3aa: CSASSFDTAGQSGEQFF
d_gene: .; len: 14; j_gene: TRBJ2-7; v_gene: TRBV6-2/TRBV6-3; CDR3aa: CASSKSGATYEQYF
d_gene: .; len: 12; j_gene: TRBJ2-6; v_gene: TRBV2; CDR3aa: CATTSGANVLTF
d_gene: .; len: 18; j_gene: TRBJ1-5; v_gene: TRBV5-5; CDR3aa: CASSLRSRGLGSNQPQHF
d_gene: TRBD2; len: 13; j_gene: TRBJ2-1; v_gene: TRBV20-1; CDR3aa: CSAGTSGYNEQFF
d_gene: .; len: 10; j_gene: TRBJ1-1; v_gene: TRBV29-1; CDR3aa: CSVEDPEAFF
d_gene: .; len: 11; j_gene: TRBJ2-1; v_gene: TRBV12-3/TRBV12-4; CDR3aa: CASSPSSEQFF
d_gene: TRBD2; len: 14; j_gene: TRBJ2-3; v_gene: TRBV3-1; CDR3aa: CASSQRGGTDTQYF
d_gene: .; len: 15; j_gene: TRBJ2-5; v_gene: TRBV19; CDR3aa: CASSPTQLSGETQYF
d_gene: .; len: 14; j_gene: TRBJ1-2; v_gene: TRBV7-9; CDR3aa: CASSLRDIIYGYTF
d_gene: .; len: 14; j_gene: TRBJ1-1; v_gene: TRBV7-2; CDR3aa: CFSLPPFRNTEAFF
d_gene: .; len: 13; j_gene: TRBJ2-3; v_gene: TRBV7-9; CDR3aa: CASSLARSDTQYF
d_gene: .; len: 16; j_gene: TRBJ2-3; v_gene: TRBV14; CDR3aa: CASSQVGRPSTDTQYF
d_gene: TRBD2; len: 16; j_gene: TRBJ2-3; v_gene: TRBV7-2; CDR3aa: CASSIRLAPGRDTQYF
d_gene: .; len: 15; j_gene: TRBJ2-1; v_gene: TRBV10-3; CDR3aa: CAISREVGKRNEQFF
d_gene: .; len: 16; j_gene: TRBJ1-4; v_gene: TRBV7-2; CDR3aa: CASSLMVGRDNEKLFF
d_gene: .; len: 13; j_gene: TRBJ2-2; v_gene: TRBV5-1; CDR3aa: CASSEDPSGELFF
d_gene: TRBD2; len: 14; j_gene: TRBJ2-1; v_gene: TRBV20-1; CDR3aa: CSATLAGANNEQFF
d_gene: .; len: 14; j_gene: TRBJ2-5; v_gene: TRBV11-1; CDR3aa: CASSLAGQGETQYF
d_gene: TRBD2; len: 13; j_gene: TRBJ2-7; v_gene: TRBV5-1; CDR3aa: CASKRAGEGEQYF
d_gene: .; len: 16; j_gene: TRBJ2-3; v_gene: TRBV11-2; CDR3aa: CASSPGPGRGTDTQYF
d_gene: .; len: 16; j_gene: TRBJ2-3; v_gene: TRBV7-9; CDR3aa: CASSLEQGWSADTQYF
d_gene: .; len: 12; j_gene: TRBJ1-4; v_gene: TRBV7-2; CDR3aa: CASSLPAQKLFF
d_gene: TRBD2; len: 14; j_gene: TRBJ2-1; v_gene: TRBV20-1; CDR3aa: CSVGGLAGYNEQFF
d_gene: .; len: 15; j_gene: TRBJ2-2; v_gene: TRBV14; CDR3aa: CASSQDLGDAGELFF
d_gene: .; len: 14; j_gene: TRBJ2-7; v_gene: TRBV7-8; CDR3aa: CASSSRTESYEQYF
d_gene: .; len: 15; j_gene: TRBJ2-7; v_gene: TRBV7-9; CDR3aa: CASSSVWGSYHEQYF
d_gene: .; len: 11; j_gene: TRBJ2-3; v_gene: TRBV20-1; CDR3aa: CSAGGTDTQYF
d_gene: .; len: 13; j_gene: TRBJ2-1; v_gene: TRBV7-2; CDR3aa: CAIPSYSYNEQFF
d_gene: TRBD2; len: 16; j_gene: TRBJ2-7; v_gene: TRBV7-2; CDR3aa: CASSPQGLAGVYEQYF
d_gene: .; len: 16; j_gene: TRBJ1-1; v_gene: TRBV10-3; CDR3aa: CAISAVGELLDTEAFF
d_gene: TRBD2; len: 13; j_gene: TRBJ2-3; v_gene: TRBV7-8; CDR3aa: CASSLGSSGGSYF
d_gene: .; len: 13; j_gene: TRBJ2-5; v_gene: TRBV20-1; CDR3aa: CSASSTEQETQYF
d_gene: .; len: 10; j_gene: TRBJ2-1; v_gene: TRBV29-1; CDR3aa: CSVRNNEQFF
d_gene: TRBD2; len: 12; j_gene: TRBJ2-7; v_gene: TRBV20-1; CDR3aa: CSARGTRDEQYF
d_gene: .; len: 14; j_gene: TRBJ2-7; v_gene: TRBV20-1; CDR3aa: CSARPAAGTYEQYF